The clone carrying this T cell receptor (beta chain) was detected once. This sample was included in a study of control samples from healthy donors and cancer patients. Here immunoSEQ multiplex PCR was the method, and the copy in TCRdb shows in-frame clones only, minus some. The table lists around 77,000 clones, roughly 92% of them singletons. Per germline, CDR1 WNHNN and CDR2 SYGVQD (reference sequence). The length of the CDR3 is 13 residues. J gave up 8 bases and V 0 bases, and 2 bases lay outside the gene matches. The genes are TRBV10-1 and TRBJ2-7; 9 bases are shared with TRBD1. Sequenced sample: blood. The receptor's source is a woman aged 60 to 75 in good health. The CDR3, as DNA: TGCGCCAGCAGTGAGTCCGGGACAGGGAAGCAGTACTTC. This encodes CASSESGTGKQYF.